The sequence of this TCR beta chain was determined in a study of T cell responses to AZD1222 COVID-19 vaccine. Generated by immunoSEQ multiplex PCR, the TCRdb table keeps only in-frame clones and is missing some. The sample has 150,000 to 200,000 clones, roughly 88% seen once. V shed 0 bases and J shed 0 bases, with 6 bases lying between them. From germline, CDR1 is SGHDT and CDR2 YYEEEE. The CDR3 totals 14 residues. The input for sequencing was peripheral blood, taken 28 days after the second AZD1222 dose. This clonotype was obtained from an adult who received the AZD1222 COVID-19 vaccine. The chain joins TRBV5-6 to TRBJ1-2; the D gene is possibly TRBD1 (6 bases). The chain's CDR3 is CASSLGQANYGYTF. The CDR3 nucleotides read TGTGCCAGCAGCTTGGGACAGGCTAACTATGGCTACACCTTC.